This T cell receptor (beta chain) was profiled in a study of shared clonotypes between healthy human individuals. Germline lookup yields CDR1 MNHEY and CDR2 SMNVEV (reference sequence). The CDR3 runs 14 residues. After removal of 5 bases from V and 7 bases from J, the junction contained 7 bases not matched to a gene. Splitting of each subset's genomic DNA was done evenly across several immunoSEQ plates. TCRdb's copy holds only in-frame clones and misses some; the assay was immunoSEQ multiplex PCR. The table includes 2 million to 2.5 million clones, approximately 94% detected once. As regards this clone: Its cognate antigen is unknown.

Broader study findings: Sampling was confined to blood; repertoires within tissues likely differ. The generation probabilities recorded for non-shared clonotypes fell below those of clonotypes shared by all four donors. Some naive CD4 clonotypes, roughly 5%, turned up in common across a few donors.

CD45RO-negative, CCR7-positively selected cells formed the naive CD8 fraction, excluding terminally differentiated effector memory CD45RA+ cells. This receptor was identified in a man between 18 and 35 years old in good health. Some clones in this sample may be carry-over from other donors' samples. The sequencing input was naive CD8+ T cells from PBMCs. The chain carries TRBV27 and TRBJ2-1; 8 bases fit TRBD2. CDR3 bases: TGTGCCAGCAGTCAAAGCGGGAGCTCTAATGAGCAGTTCTTC. This encodes CASSQSGSSNEQFF.